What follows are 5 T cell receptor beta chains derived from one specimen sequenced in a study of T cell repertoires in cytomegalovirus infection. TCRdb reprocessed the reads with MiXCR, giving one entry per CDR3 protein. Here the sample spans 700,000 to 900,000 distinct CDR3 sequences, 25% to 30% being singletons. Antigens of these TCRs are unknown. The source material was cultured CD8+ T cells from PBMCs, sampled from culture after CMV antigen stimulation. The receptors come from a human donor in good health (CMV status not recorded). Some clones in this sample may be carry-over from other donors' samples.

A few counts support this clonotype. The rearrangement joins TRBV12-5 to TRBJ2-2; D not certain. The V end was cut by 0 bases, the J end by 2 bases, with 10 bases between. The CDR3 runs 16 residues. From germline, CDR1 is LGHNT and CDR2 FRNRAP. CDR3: CASGLVLGLNTGELFF. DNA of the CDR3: TGTGCTAGTGGTTTGGTACTGGGCCTTAACACCGGGGAGCTGTTTTTT.

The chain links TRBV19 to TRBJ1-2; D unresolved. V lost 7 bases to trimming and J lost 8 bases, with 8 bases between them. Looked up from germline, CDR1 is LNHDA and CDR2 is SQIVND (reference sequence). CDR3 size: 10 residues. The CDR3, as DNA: TGTGCCAGTATGGGGAGGGGCTACACCTTC. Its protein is CASMGRGYTF.

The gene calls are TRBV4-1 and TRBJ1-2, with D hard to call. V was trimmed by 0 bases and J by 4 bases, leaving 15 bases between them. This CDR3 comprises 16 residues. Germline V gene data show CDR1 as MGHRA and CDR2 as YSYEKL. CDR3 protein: CASSQDVALGGYGYTF. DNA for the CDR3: TGCGCCAGCAGCCAAGATGTGGCCCTGGGCGGCTATGGCTACACCTTC.

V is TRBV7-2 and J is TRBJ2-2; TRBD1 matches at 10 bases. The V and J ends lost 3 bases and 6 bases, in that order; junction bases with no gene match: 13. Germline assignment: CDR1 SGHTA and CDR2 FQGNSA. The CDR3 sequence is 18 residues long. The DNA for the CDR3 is TGTGCCAGCAGCTTGGAAGGGCCGGGACAGGGGTGGCCCGGGGAGCTGTTTTTT. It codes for CASSLEGPGQGWPGELFF.

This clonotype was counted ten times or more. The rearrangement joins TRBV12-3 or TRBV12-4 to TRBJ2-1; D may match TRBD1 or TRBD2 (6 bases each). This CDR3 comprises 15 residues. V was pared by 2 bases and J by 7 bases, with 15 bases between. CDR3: CASSLKRAGQNEQFF. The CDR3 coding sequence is TGTGCCAGCAGTTTAAAGAGGGCGGGACAAAATGAGCAGTTCTTC.